The next 4 T cell receptor beta chains were all read from a single sample in a study of T cells in Graves' hyperthyroidism and ophthalmopathy. Amplification of TCR beta CDR3 regions was performed using RNA transcripts as template. A set of HTBI primers served as the primers for a first-round RT-PCR of the TCR CDR3. Via MiXCR, TCRdb re-called the multiplex PCR reads, giving one row per CDR3 protein. The sample records under 700,000 distinct CDR3 sequences, approximately 16% being singletons. The sequenced material came from blood. The receptor set was obtained from a young woman with Graves' hyperthyroidism.

The genes are TRBV27 and TRBJ2-2; D gene ambiguous. V was trimmed by 5 bases and J by 0 bases, leaving 7 bases between them. Looked up from germline, CDR1 is MNHEY and CDR2 is SMNVEV (reference sequence). CDR3 size: 14 residues. Here the CDR3 DNA reads TGTGCCAGCAGTCTAAGGGCGAACACCGGGGAGCTGTTTTTT. Translation gives CASSLRANTGELFF.

This clonotype was found a few times. V gene TRBV10-3 combines with J gene TRBJ2-3; TRBD2 matches at 15 bases. The CDR3 has 18 residues. V shed 0 bases and J 6 bases; nucleotides not matched to a gene: 7. Germline V lookup: CDR1 ENHRY, CDR2 SYGVKD. CDR3 in amino acids: CAISESWTSGRAGDTQYF. As DNA, the CDR3 is TGTGCCATCAGTGAGTCATGGACTAGCGGGAGGGCCGGGGATACGCAGTATTTT.

The chain recombines TRBV6-2 or TRBV6-3 with TRBJ2-3, with D perhaps matching TRBD2 (5 bases). The V end was cut by 9 bases, the J end by 2 bases, with 9 bases between. This CDR3 has 12 residues. Germline V lookup: CDR1 MNHEY, CDR2 SVGEGT. CDR3 coding DNA: TGTGCCAGTTCCGGGATCACAGATACGCAGTATTTT. This encodes CASSGITDTQYF.

This clonotype was counted a few times. The chain has TRBV12-3 or TRBV12-4 and TRBJ2-1; TRBD2 aligns across 9 bases. This CDR3 region has 15 residues. V shed 4 bases and J 7 bases; nucleotides not matched to a gene: 8. CDR3 sequence: CASSSSGTSLNEQFF. In DNA form, the CDR3 reads TGTGCCAGCAGTTCAAGTGGGACTAGCTTAAATGAGCAGTTCTTC.